Each of the 25 T cell receptor beta chains below was sequenced from the same sample in a study of identical twins (dated by TCRdb to the mid-2010s). Library preparation was by 5' RACE. TCRdb names Illumina HiSeq 2000 as the instrument used. TCRdb reprocessed the public reads (quality trimming at Q25 with fastp, clone calling with MiXCR) and kept in-frame beta chains. All rows with the same CDR3 protein become a single entry with the most common DNA and genes. The sample table holds around 370,000 distinct CDR3 sequences, of which 7% to 9.5% were seen once. Roughly 8.7% of the sample is taken by the ten largest. The material sequenced was naive T cells sorted from blood. The cell subset or site label corresponds to: cells isolated with a human naive T-cell isolation kit. Receptors originate from a woman in her forties or fifties in good health.

This clonotype has only a few counts. The gene calls are TRBV24-1 and TRBJ2-3, with 8 bases that match TRBD1. Germline V CDR1 and CDR2: KGHDR, SFDVKD. Unmatched junction bases numbered 15, after V lost 1 base and J lost 4 bases. The CDR3 contains 19 residues. In DNA form, the CDR3 reads TGTGCCACCAGTGATTTCGGACAGGGAGGCCTCTTTGTTCCAGATACGCAGTATTTT. Translated, it gives CATSDFGQGGLFVPDTQYF.

The rearrangement joins TRBV20-1 to TRBJ1-1, with D perhaps TRBD1 (5 bases). Between the trimmed V and J ends, which lost 3 bases and 0 bases, there was a span of 17 bases. Germline V CDR1 and CDR2: DFQATT, SNEGSKA (reference sequence). CDR3 length: 16 residues. CDR3 coding DNA: TGCAGTGCTAGGGGGAGACAGCGACCTCTGAACACTGAAGCTTTCTTT. Translating gives CSARGRQRPLNTEAFF.

This chain joins TRBV3-1 and TRBJ2-5; 12 bases match TRBD2. The CDR3 sequence is 17 residues long. Germline lookup yields CDR1 LGHDT and CDR2 YNNKEL (reference sequence). The ends lost 0 bases at V and 5 bases at J; junction bases unmatched: 7. The CDR3, as DNA: TGTGCCAGCAGCCAAGATCGGACTAGCGGGAAATACGAGACCCAGTACTTC. It specifies CASSQDRTSGKYETQYF.

This clonotype was seen a few times. The V and J genes are TRBV3-1 and TRBJ1-1; TRBD1 might be the D (6 bases). This CDR3 is 16 amino acids long. V dropped 4 bases and J dropped 2 bases, with 17 bases sitting between them. Looked up from germline, CDR1 is LGHDT and CDR2 is YNNKEL (reference sequence). Here the CDR3 DNA reads TGTGCCAGCAGCCGCGTAGGGGGGGCGATTAACACTGAAGCTTTCTTT. It encodes CASSRVGGAINTEAFF.

This clonotype was counted only a few times. The V gene is TRBV5-1, the J gene TRBJ2-3; tentative D call: TRBD1 (6 bases). Germline V gives CDR1 SGHRS, CDR2 YFSETQ. V lost 6 bases and J 4 bases, leaving 15 bases between the germline ends. The CDR3 sequence is 14 residues long. The CDR3 coding sequence is TGCGCCAGCACCCCCAGGGGTTTCGCAGATACGCAGTATTTT. It encodes CASTPRGFADTQYF.

This clonotype was seen only a few times. The rearrangement joins TRBV27 to TRBJ1-5, with D perhaps matching TRBD1 (6 bases). V lost 8 bases and J 4 bases, leaving 15 bases between the germline ends. CDR1 is MNHEY, CDR2 SMNVEV, per germline (reference sequence). The CDR3 contains 14 residues. CDR3 residues: CASAQGLRNQPQHF. The CDR3 DNA is TGTGCCAGCGCACAGGGTTTAAGAAATCAGCCCCAGCATTTT.

This clonotype has a handful of counts. This chain uses TRBV4-1 with TRBJ2-1; D is perhaps TRBD2 (5 bases). The germline CDR1 and CDR2 sequences are MGHRA and YSYEKL. This CDR3 has 16 residues. V was shortened by 0 bases and J by 3 bases, with 12 bases between the two germline ends. Here the CDR3 reads CASSQERASFYNEQFF. CDR3 DNA: TGCGCCAGCAGCCAAGAGAGGGCCTCTTTCTACAATGAGCAGTTCTTC.

The rearrangement uses TRBV4-1 and TRBJ2-3; D is unresolved. The CDR3 length is 16 residues. In germline, CDR1 is MGHRA, CDR2 YSYEKL. Trimming shortened V by 0 bases and J by 0 bases, and 10 bases separated the two germline ends. The CDR3 DNA is TGCGCCAGCAGCCAAGACGCCGCTTCTAGCACAGATACGCAGTATTTT. Translated: CASSQDAASSTDTQYF.

The chain uses TRBV6-2 or TRBV6-3 and TRBJ2-3, with D possibly being TRBD1 or TRBD2 (5 bases each). Germline values: CDR1 MNHEY, CDR2 SVGEGT. The V gene lost 2 bases and the J gene lost 8 bases, with 17 bases spanning the gap. This CDR3 is built from 15 residues. CDR3 region: CASSYTGGFSATQYF. CDR3 DNA sequence: TGTGCCAGCAGTTACACTGGGGGTTTCTCTGCTACGCAGTATTTT.

The V gene is TRBV12-3 or TRBV12-4, the J gene TRBJ2-6; D is unclear. This CDR3 region has 16 residues. V lost 5 bases and J 0 bases, leaving 11 bases between the germline ends. The CDR3 DNA reads as TGTGCCAGCAGTCCCAATACGGGCTCTGGGGCCAACGTCCTGACTTTC. Translated, it gives CASSPNTGSGANVLTF.

The sample holds a few counts of this clonotype. V usage is TRBV5-8 and J usage is TRBJ2-5; D is unresolved. CDR1 is SGHTS and CDR2 is YDEGEE in the germline V gene. Trimming removed 0 bases at V and 3 bases at J, with 9 bases between. This CDR3 has 14 residues. The CDR3 DNA is TGTGCCAGCAGCTTGGTATCCAAGAAAGAGACCCAGTACTTC. It yields the protein CASSLVSKKETQYF.

This clonotype came up many times. This chain links TRBV3-1 with TRBJ2-1; no firm D call. The V end was cut by 6 bases, the J end by 1 base, with 13 bases between. The CDR3 runs 15 residues. Germline values: CDR1 LGHDT, CDR2 YNNKEL (reference sequence). CDR3 sequence: CASSSNWESYNEQFF. The DNA for the CDR3 is TGTGCCAGCAGTTCAAACTGGGAATCCTACAATGAGCAGTTCTTC.

This clonotype was counted only a few times. The V and J genes are TRBV5-1 and TRBJ2-6, with TRBD1 identical over 7 bases. Germline V gene lookup returns CDR1 SGHRS and CDR2 YFSETQ. CDR3 length equals 17 residues. V gave up 4 bases and J gave up 0 bases; unmatched junction bases: 7. The DNA of the CDR3 is TGCGCCAGCAGCCGACAGGGCACCAACTCTGGGGCCAACGTCCTGACTTTC. This codes for CASSRQGTNSGANVLTF.

The gene calls are TRBV24-1 and TRBJ2-1, with 7 positions matching TRBD2. Germline V gene data show CDR1 as KGHDR and CDR2 as SFDVKD. This CDR3 has 19 residues. V lost 4 bases to trimming and J lost 0 bases; unmatched junction nucleotides: 14. In DNA, the CDR3 is TGTGCCACCAGTGAGCCGGGGCGCGGGGGATGGGGCTCCTACAATGAGCAGTTCTTC. Translation: CATSEPGRGGWGSYNEQFF.

This chain links TRBV7-9 with TRBJ1-1, with TRBD1 as a possible D gene (5 bases). The CDR3 is 15 residues long. Germline values: CDR1 SEHNR, CDR2 FQNEAQ (reference sequence). The V end lost 3 bases, the J end lost 1 base, and 12 bases lay between the germline ends. Here the CDR3 reads CASSLGQNRNTEAFF. DNA of the CDR3: TGTGCCAGCAGCTTGGGGCAGAACCGGAACACTGAAGCTTTCTTT.

This chain joins TRBV10-1 and TRBJ2-5; D not certain. Germline CDR1 is WNHNN and CDR2 is SYGVQD (reference sequence). V was pared by 3 bases and J by 5 bases, with 10 bases between. The CDR3 runs to 13 residues. The CDR3 loop is CASSDSAWETQYF. DNA of the CDR3: TGCGCCAGCAGTGACAGCGCATGGGAGACCCAGTACTTC.

This CDR3 is CASSPRPIRGETQYF. CDR3 nucleotides: TGTGCCAGCAGTCCCCGCCCAATCCGAGGAGAGACCCAGTACTTC. This chain joins TRBV11-3 and TRBJ2-5, with unresolved D. This CDR3 comprises 15 residues. The ends were cut back, 6 bases at V and 4 bases at J, with 18 bases in the middle. Germline V lookup: CDR1 SGHNT, CDR2 YENEEA.

The table lists this clonotype with a few counts. V and J are TRBV10-3 and TRBJ1-6, with D possibly matching TRBD1 (5 bases). CDR3 length equals 15 residues. Per the germline V gene, CDR1 is ENHRY and CDR2 is SYGVKD. V lost 6 bases and J 9 bases, leaving 18 bases between the germline ends. CDR3: CAIRGTGTEGSPLHF. The CDR3 DNA reads as TGTGCCATCAGAGGGACCGGGACCGAGGGTTCACCCCTCCACTTT.

Ten or more counts support this clonotype. The rearrangement uses TRBV12-5 and TRBJ2-3, with D unclear. Germline CDR1 is LGHNT and CDR2 is FRNRAP. This CDR3 comprises 13 residues. V lost 7 bases to trimming and J lost 1 base, with 9 bases between them. As DNA, the CDR3 is TGTGCTAGTGAGGGCCGGGGCACAGATACGCAGTATTTT. Its translation: CASEGRGTDTQYF.

This clonotype was observed many times. The chain joins TRBV20-1 to TRBJ2-2; D not certain. This CDR3 has 11 residues. CDR1 DFQATT and CDR2 SNEGSKA come from the germline V gene (reference sequence). V shed 0 bases and J shed 7 bases, with 3 bases lying between them. The CDR3 protein is CSAREGGELFF. CDR3 coding DNA: TGCAGTGCTAGAGAGGGCGGGGAGCTGTTTTTT.

V gene TRBV6-6 combines with J gene TRBJ1-3; 9 bases are shared with TRBD1. Trimming at V came to 6 bases and at J to 3 bases, leaving 6 bases not matched to a gene. CDR1 and CDR2 (germline): MNHNY, SVGAGI (reference sequence). The CDR3 has 15 amino acids. The CDR3 DNA is TGTGCCAGCAGAAACGGACAGGGGAATGGAAACACCATATATTTT. Its translation: CASRNGQGNGNTIYF.

The table lists this clonotype with a few counts. The chain couples TRBV11-2 to TRBJ2-2; D gene ambiguous. CDR1 SGHAT and CDR2 FQNNGV come from the germline V gene. This CDR3 has 13 residues. V dropped 0 bases and J dropped 7 bases, with 6 bases sitting between them. CDR3 nucleotide sequence: TGTGCCAGCAGCTTAGATCCGATCGGGGAGCTGTTTTTT. Protein: CASSLDPIGELFF.

In this sample, this clonotype turned up many times. This chain connects TRBV29-1 to TRBJ1-6; D is possibly TRBD1 (5 bases). CDR1 and CDR2 (germline): SQVTM, ANQGSEA. Trimming removed 6 bases at V and 1 base at J, with 13 bases between. The CDR3 runs 15 residues. This CDR3 is CSVKTGVSYNSPLHF. CDR3 DNA: TGCAGCGTAAAAACAGGCGTTTCCTATAATTCACCCCTCCACTTT.

The chain uses TRBV27 and TRBJ2-1; TRBD2 matches at 14 bases. Trimming cost V 5 bases and J 14 bases; bases outside gene matches: 8. The CDR3 extends over 14 amino acids. Germline lookup yields CDR1 MNHEY and CDR2 SMNVEV (reference sequence). CDR3 sequence: CASSPGTSGRGEFF. CDR3 in DNA: TGTGCCAGCAGTCCGGGGACTAGCGGGAGAGGGGAGTTCTTC.

At least ten counts were recorded for this clonotype. The chain recombines TRBV5-1 with TRBJ2-2; 7 bases are shared with TRBD1. J lost 2 bases, V lost 2 bases, and 12 bases had no gene match. Germline-derived CDR1 and CDR2 are SGHRS and YFSETQ. This CDR3 is 18 amino acids long. The CDR3 DNA sequence: TGCGCCAGCAGCTTTGAGACAGGGAAGGACGTAAACACCGGGGAGCTGTTTTTT. Its translation: CASSFETGKDVNTGELFF. Combining the CDR3 with reference TRBV5-1 and TRBJ2-2 gives the whole variable domain KAGVTQTPRYLIKTRGQQVTLSCSPISGHRSVSWYQQTPGQGLQFLFEYFSETQRNKGNFPGRFSGRQFSNSRSEMNVSTLELGDSALYLCASSFETGKDVNTGELFFGEGSRLTVL.